This T cell receptor beta chain was retrieved from a study of blood T cell repertoires in COVID-19. Study summary: Italy, Spain and the United States were the sources of the convalescent and acute COVID-19 samples. Sources were T cells, B-cell-depleted T cells, or PBMCs; the material itself was cDNA or gDNA.

The CDR3 is 17 residues long. V shed 4 bases and J shed 0 bases, with 17 bases lying between them. The V gene's germline CDR1 is SGHVS and CDR2 FQNEAQ. Sequencing used immunoSEQ multiplex PCR; TCRdb keeps in-frame clones, though not all of them. The repertoire holds roughly 500,000 clones, approximately 85% seen once, with roughly 3.2% in the top ten. The TCR sequence derives from a human donor in a cohort sampled during active COVID-19. The genes are TRBV7-8 and TRBJ2-3; D gene uncertain. The sequencing sample was made of peripheral blood. Here the CDR3 reads CASSSDLEEPSTDTQYF. As DNA, the CDR3 is TGTGCCAGCAGCTCCGATTTAGAGGAACCTAGCACAGATACGCAGTATTTT.